The rows below give T cell receptor beta chains drawn from one sample of a study of siplizumab effects on memory and regulatory T cells. Sequenced by immunoSEQ multiplex PCR; TCRdb stores in-frame clones only, minus some. Seen here are roughly 68,000 clones, roughly 80% observed once, and the top ten hold about 3.8%. Sequenced material: memory CD4+ T cells sorted from blood. The receptors were sampled from a human donor in good health. The CDR3 runs from the conserved cysteine through the conserved F or W. Fields, in order: D gene, V gene, J gene, clone size, CDR3 DNA, CDR3 protein. A D gene is named only where the DNA matches it firmly. Size values are once, few and many counts, or a class for expanded clones, and some rows have none.

>NA|TRBV7-9|TRBJ2-1|NA
TGTGCCAGCAGCCCCTCGCCAGGGCCCCCATTCGTCCTATACAATGAGCAGTTCTTC
CASSPSPGPPFVLYNEQFF
>TRBD1|TRBV6-6|TRBJ1-2|NA
TGTGCCAGCAGTCCAGGGGGCGGCTATGGCTACACCTTC
CASSPGGGYGYTF
>TRBD1|TRBV10-3|TRBJ1-2|few
TGTGCCATCAGTCAGGACAGGGACTATGGCTACACCTTC
CAISQDRDYGYTF
>NA|TRBV15|TRBJ2-1|NA
TGTGCCACCAGCAGAGACCCTAGTACCACCTACAATGAGCAGTTCTTC
CATSRDPSTTYNEQFF
>NA|TRBV10-3|TRBJ2-5|few
TGTGCCATCAGTGAGCCGCAAGAGACCCAGTACTTC
CAISEPQETQYF
>TRBD1|TRBV28|TRBJ1-1|NA
TGTGCCAGCAGAAAAGGGGGCGCAGGGGGCGGATCGGACACTGAAGCTTTCTTT
CASRKGGAGGGSDTEAFF
>NA|TRBV15|TRBJ2-7|NA
TGTGCCACCAGCAGAGGGGGTTGGGACGTTAGCTCCTACGAGCAGTACTTC
CATSRGGWDVSSYEQYF
>NA|TRBV9|TRBJ1-3|NA
TGTGCCAGCAGCGTAGCAGGCCTCTCTGGAAACACCATATATTTT
CASSVAGLSGNTIYF
>NA|TRBV30|TRBJ1-2|NA
TGTGCCTGGATTCCCTTGGGTGGTCGGACAGCTAATTCCTTAAACTATGGCTACACCTTC
CAWIPLGGRTANSLNYGYTF
>TRBD2|TRBV11-2|TRBJ2-3|NA
TGTGCCAGCAGCTTAGAGGCGACTAGCAGCACGCAGTATTTT
CASSLEATSSTQYF
>TRBD1|TRBV9|TRBJ2-4|NA
TGTGCCAGCAGCGTCCAGGGGGTCGGCATTCAGTACTTC
CASSVQGVGIQYF
>NA|TRBV29-1|TRBJ1-2|once
TGCAGCGTTGGTCAGGGATCGGGCTATGGCTACACCTTC
CSVGQGSGYGYTF
>NA|TRBV6-5|TRBJ1-6|NA
TGTGCCAGCAGATGGGGCGGGGTGGGGAATTCACCCCTCCACTTT
CASRWGGVGNSPLHF
>TRBD2|TRBV5-3|TRBJ2-5|NA
TGTGCCAGAAGCTTGCCTCGGGGCGGCCTAGCGGGAGGCGACCAAGAGACCCAGTACTTC
CARSLPRGGLAGGDQETQYF
>NA|TRBV5-4|TRBJ2-5|NA
TGTGCCAGCGGGCGGCACCAAGAGACCCAGTACTTC
CASGRHQETQYF
>NA|TRBV4-2|TRBJ1-4|NA
TGTGCCAGCAGCCAAGGGGGCGGGGGGGAAAAACTGTTTTTT
CASSQGGGGEKLFF
>NA|TRBV7-9|TRBJ1-1|NA
TGTGCCAGCAACTCCGTCGGGGGGCCGAACACTGAAGCTTTCTTT
CASNSVGGPNTEAFF
>NA|TRBV7-2|TRBJ1-2|NA
TGTGCCAGCAGCTACGACCTGTGGGGCTACACCTTC
CASSYDLWGYTF
>TRBD2|TRBV18|TRBJ2-5|NA
TGTGCCAGCTCACCGCGGGGGGGCCCCCAAGAGACCCAGTACTTC
CASSPRGGPQETQYF
>TRBD1|TRBV6-1|TRBJ2-2|NA
TGTGCCAGCAGTGGGTCCGGGACAGCCGGGGAGCTGTTTTTT
CASSGSGTAGELFF
>TRBD1|TRBV19|TRBJ2-2|NA
TGTGCCAGTAGTATCTCGGACAGGGGTGACACCGGGGAGCTGTTTTTT
CASSISDRGDTGELFF
>NA|TRBV11-2|TRBJ2-2|NA
TGTGCCAGCAGCTTAACCAACACCGGGGAGCTGTTTTTT
CASSLTNTGELFF
>TRBD2|TRBV29-1|TRBJ2-3|NA
TGCAGCTTTAAGCGGGGGGGAAGGCCTTCTAGCACAGATACGCAGTATTTT
CSFKRGGRPSSTDTQYF
>NA|TRBV2|TRBJ2-2|NA
TGTGCCAGCACTAACCAGAACGTGGGGTGGGAGCTGTTTTTT
CASTNQNVGWELFF
>NA|TRBV19|TRBJ2-1|once
TGTGCCAGTAGTTCAGCCGAGTACAATGAGCAGTTCTTC
CASSSAEYNEQFF
>NA|TRBV7-2|TRBJ2-4|NA
TGTGCCAGCAGCCTTCGAGGGGAAAACATTCAGTACTTC
CASSLRGENIQYF
>TRBD1|TRBV9|TRBJ2-2|NA
TGTGCCAGCAGCGTAGGAGGGACAGGAGCCACCGGGGAGCTGTTTTTT
CASSVGGTGATGELFF
>NA|TRBV5-1|TRBJ2-2|NA
TGCGCCAGCAGGAAAAGGGGGGACACCGGGGAGCTGTTTTTT
CASRKRGDTGELFF
>TRBD2|TRBV19|TRBJ2-3|NA
TGTGCCAGTAGTATGAGATTAACTAGCGGTGGAGATACGCAGTATTTT
CASSMRLTSGGDTQYF
>NA|TRBV29-1|TRBJ1-1|NA
TGCAGCGTTGAATTTAACCAGGGGACTGAAGCTTTCTTT
CSVEFNQGTEAFF
>NA|TRBV19|TRBJ1-3|NA
TGTGCCAGTAGTATAGATGGTACGGGAAGCTCTGGAAACACCATATATTTT
CASSIDGTGSSGNTIYF
>TRBD2|TRBV14|TRBJ2-5|NA
TGTGCCACCCAGCGGGGGTTGGGAGAGACCCAGTACTTC
CATQRGLGETQYF
>NA|TRBV7-3|TRBJ2-1|NA
TGTGCCAGCAGCCGTCCCGGGACAAGAAATGAGCAGTTCTTC
CASSRPGTRNEQFF
>TRBD1|TRBV6-5|TRBJ1-3|few
TGTGCCAGCAGTTACGACAGGGCTGGAAACACCATATATTTT
CASSYDRAGNTIYF
>NA|TRBV6-5|TRBJ1-1|NA
TGTGCCAGCAGCCCTTATCCTGAAGCTTTCTTT
CASSPYPEAFF
>TRBD2|TRBV19|TRBJ2-6|once
TGTGCCAGTAGGACCCCGCGGGGGAACTCTGGGGCCAACGTCCTGACTTTC
CASRTPRGNSGANVLTF
>TRBD2|TRBV7-9|TRBJ2-3|NA
TGTGCCAGCAGCCAGCTCCGGGGGGGGAATACGCAGTATTTT
CASSQLRGGNTQYF
>NA|TRBV6-1|TRBJ2-5|NA
TGTGCCAGCAGTGAATGGGCAGGCCAAGAGACCCAGTACTTC
CASSEWAGQETQYF
>NA|TRBV14|TRBJ1-2|NA
TGTGCCAGCAGCCAACCCAGGGCAGGGAACTATGGCTACACCTTC
CASSQPRAGNYGYTF
>NA|TRBV9|TRBJ1-6|NA
TGTGCCAGCAGCGTACGGTCAACCCCGGGTTCACCCCTCCACTTT
CASSVRSTPGSPLHF
>NA|TRBV15|TRBJ2-1|NA
TGTGCCACCAGCAGAGACCCGGCTAGCAATGAGCAGTTCTTC
CATSRDPASNEQFF
>NA|TRBV18|TRBJ2-1|many
TGTGCCAGCTCACCACCAGAGGGTCTCAATGAGCAGTTCTTC
CASSPPEGLNEQFF